The T cell receptor beta chain under discussion was sequenced for a study of patients and donors after allogeneic stem cell transplantation. With 9 bases removed from V and 3 bases from J, the gap between germline ends came to 15 bases. The CDR3 spans 14 residues. TCRdb itself ran the RT-PCR reads through MiXCR, one entry per CDR3 protein. The table has 400,000 to 450,000 distinct CDR3 sequences, 16% seen once. The V gene is TRBV12-3 or TRBV12-4, the J gene TRBJ1-5; D is unresolved. Sequenced input: blood, either unsorted or a sorted T cell fraction (not recorded which). The sequence came from a human donor who was either an allogeneic HSCT recipient or a stem cell or donor lymphocyte infusion donor (not recorded which). It is not recorded whose cells these are; they may come from a transplant donor. CDR3 amino acids: CASSNTSPNQPQHF. In nucleotides, the CDR3 is TGTGCCAGTTCGAATACCAGTCCCAATCAGCCCCAGCATTTT.